Described below is a single T cell receptor beta chain sequence and its context. This record belongs to a study of blood T cell repertoires in COVID-19. This CDR3 spans 15 amino acids. Germline V gene sequence: CDR1 MNHEY, CDR2 SMNVEV (reference sequence). V lost 1 base and J lost 1, with 9 bases in between. Participants came from some 23 US areas, aged roughly 18 to 90 years. The assay was immunoSEQ multiplex PCR, and TCRdb's table has in-frame clones only and misses some. The repertoire has roughly 190,000 clones, around 82% of them found once; the top ten carry 5.2%. The TCR originated in an older woman with acute COVID-19. The chain employs TRBV27 and TRBJ2-3; weak D call: TRBD1 (6 bases). Material: PBMCs or T cells enriched from blood (not recorded which). CDR3 DNA sequence: TGTGCCAGCAGTTTATTGACAGGAGGCACAGATACGCAGTATTTT. It encodes CASSLLTGGTDTQYF.